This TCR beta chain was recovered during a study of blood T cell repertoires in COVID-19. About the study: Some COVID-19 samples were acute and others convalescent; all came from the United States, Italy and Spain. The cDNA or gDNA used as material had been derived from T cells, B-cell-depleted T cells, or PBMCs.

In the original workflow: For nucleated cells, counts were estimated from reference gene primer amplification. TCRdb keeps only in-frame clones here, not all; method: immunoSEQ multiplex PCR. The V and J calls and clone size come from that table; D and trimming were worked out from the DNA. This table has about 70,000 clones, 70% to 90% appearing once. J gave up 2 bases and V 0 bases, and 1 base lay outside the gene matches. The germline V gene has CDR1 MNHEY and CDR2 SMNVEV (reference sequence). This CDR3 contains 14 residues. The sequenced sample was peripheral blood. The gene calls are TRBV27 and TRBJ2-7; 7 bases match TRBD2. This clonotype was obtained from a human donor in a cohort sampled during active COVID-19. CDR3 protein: CASSLSAGAYEQYV. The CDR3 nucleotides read TGTGCCAGCAGTTTATCGGCGGGGGCCTACGAGCAGTACGTC.